This entry lists 21 T cell receptor beta chains sequenced from one sample in a study of metastatic and nonmetastatic thyroid tumors. Each patient went into thyroid surgery without having received any treatment. MiXCR reprocessed the PCR reads for TCRdb. The data contain about 13,000 clones, 20% to 25% of them singletons. The sample consisted of blood. Source of these receptors: a female donor with papillary thyroid cancer or a benign thyroid nodule (not recorded which). Some clones in this sample may be carry-over from other donors' samples.

This clone was recorded at least ten times. The V and J genes are TRBV19 and TRBJ2-2; D may be TRBD2 (5 bases). The CDR3 extends over 15 amino acids. V was pared by 3 bases and J by 3 bases, with 11 bases between. CDR1 and CDR2 (germline): LNHDA, SQIVND (reference sequence). CDR3 nucleotides: TGTGCCAGTAGTATTAGGTTGCGGGACACCGGGGAGCTGTTTTTT. Translating it yields CASSIRLRDTGELFF.

The sample holds many counts of this clone. The chain couples TRBV18 to TRBJ2-5; 14 bases match TRBD2. V dropped 2 bases and J dropped 5; count of bases not matched to a gene: 4. The length of the CDR3 is 16 residues. Germline lookup yields CDR1 KGHSH and CDR2 LQKENI. In DNA form, the CDR3 reads TGTGCCAGCTCACCAAGGACTAGCGGGGGGTCGGAGACCCAGTACTTC. Translation gives CASSPRTSGGSETQYF.

This clone was seen a handful of times. CDR3 coding DNA: TGTGCCAGCAGCACCGACAGGGAGTGGGAGCAGTACTTC. Protein sequence: CASSTDREWEQYF. V usage is TRBV28 and J usage is TRBJ2-7; 7 nucleotides match TRBD1. Germline assignment: CDR1 MDHEN and CDR2 SYDVKM. This CDR3 is built from 13 residues. Unmatched junction bases numbered 9, after V lost 6 bases and J lost 7 bases.

On this clone itself: One end of the junction does not line up with germline, which may come from a read error. The chain joins TRBV20-1 to TRBJ1-1; a weak D match, TRBD1 (5 bases). Germline V gene sequence: CDR1 DFQATT, CDR2 SNEGSKA (reference sequence). The CDR3 is made up of 14 amino acids. The CDR3 coding sequence is TGCAGTGCTAGCAAGACAGTGAAGAACACTGAAGGTTTCTTT. Its protein product is CSASKTVKNTEGFF.

As concerns this clone: The germline gene is not matched at one end of the junction; a read error may be the cause. The rearrangement uses TRBV7-9 and TRBJ1-6; perhaps TRBD1 as D (5 bases). The CDR3 is 14 residues long. Germline CDR1 and CDR2: SEHNR and FQNEAQ (reference sequence). CDR3 DNA: TGTGCCAGCAGATTGGGTAACCAGGGTTCACCCATCCACTTT. Translating gives CASRLGNQGSPIHF.

The chain links TRBV5-4 to TRBJ1-2; D remains ambiguous. V lost 2 bases and J lost 7, with 24 bases in between. The germline gives CDR1 SGHNT, CDR2 YYREEE (reference sequence). The CDR3 is made up of 17 amino acids. The CDR3, as DNA: TGTGCCAGCAGCTTTTTGACATACGCGATGAGCGGAAGTGGCTACACCTTC. Protein product: CASSFLTYAMSGSGYTF.

CDR3 DNA: TGTGCCAGCAGCCCCGGAGACAGGGCCCACGAGCAGTACTTC. Its translation: CASSPGDRAHEQYF. The V call is TRBV7-9, the J call TRBJ2-7, with 7 bases matching TRBD1. There are 14 residues in the CDR3. V shed 5 bases, J shed 5 bases, and the junction held 9 bases outside the gene matches. Germline CDR1 SEHNR, CDR2 FQNEAQ (reference sequence).

V gene TRBV11-2 combines with J gene TRBJ1-1, with unresolved D. CDR1 is SGHAT, CDR2 FQNNGV, per germline. Trimming removed 7 bases from V and 5 bases from J, with 17 bases in between. CDR3 size: 14 residues. The CDR3 loop reads CASTPMSSRTEAFF. The DNA of the CDR3 is TGTGCCAGCACCCCCATGTCCTCGAGGACTGAAGCTTTCTTT. The variable domain in full, completed from reference TRBV11-2 and TRBJ1-1, reads EAGVAQSPRYKIIEKRQSVAFWCNPISGHATLYWYQQILGQGPKLLIQFQNNGVVDDSQLPKDRFSAERLKGVDSTLKIQPAKLEDSAVYLCASTPMSSRTEAFFGQGTRLTVV.

Many counts were recorded for this clone. The chain uses TRBV18 and TRBJ2-3; weak D call: TRBD2 (6 bases). Deletions cut 2 bases from V and 1 base from J, with 7 bases between. This CDR3 comprises 14 residues. In germline, CDR1 is KGHSH, CDR2 LQKENI. The CDR3 DNA sequence: TGTGCCAGCTCACCAGCTAGCGGCACAGATACGCAGTATTTT. Amino acids: CASSPASGTDTQYF.

In its sample, this clone was seen a few times. The chain couples TRBV6-1 to TRBJ2-2, with TRBD1 identical over 8 bases. Unmatched junction bases numbered 14, after V lost 8 bases and J lost 3 bases. CDR3 length: 17 amino acids. CDR1 is MNHNS, CDR2 SASEGT, per germline. This CDR3 is CASLRDRWRLYTGELFF. CDR3 coding DNA: TGTGCCAGCCTTAGGGACAGGTGGCGGCTATACACCGGGGAGCTGTTTTTT.

This clone was seen at least ten times. It may be a read error: a sequence one base away is much more abundant. The same CDR3 arises from other DNA sequences in this sample as well. V gene TRBV12-3 or TRBV12-4 combines with J gene TRBJ2-5; either TRBD1 or TRBD2 may fit D (5 bases each). This CDR3 region has 15 residues. CDR3 sequence reads: CASSILGRSQETQYF. The CDR3 DNA is TGTGCCAGCAGTATATTGGGACGGTCCCAAGAGACTCAGTACTTC.

This clone came up many times. The chain's CDR3 is CASSESGGVGKNIQYF. The CDR3 nucleotides read TGCGCCAGCAGTGAGTCGGGGGGAGTAGGCAAAAACATTCAGTACTTC. The rearrangement joins TRBV10-2 to TRBJ2-4; tentatively, D is TRBD2 (6 bases). CDR3 length: 16 amino acids. The V gene's germline CDR1 is WSHSY and CDR2 SAAADI. The ends were cut back, 0 bases at V and 3 bases at J, with 12 bases in the middle.

By sample share, this clone is medium-sized. This chain joins TRBV2 and TRBJ2-2, with D hard to call. The V gene lost 6 bases and the J gene lost 4 bases, with 3 bases spanning the gap. Germline V CDR1 and CDR2: SNHLY, FYNNEI. CDR3 size: 11 residues. The DNA of the CDR3 is TGTGCCAGCAGCCGCACCGGGGAGCTGTTTTTT. This codes for CASSRTGELFF.

This clone has a handful of counts. Here the CDR3 reads CASRRSVYTEAFF. The CDR3 bases are TGTGCCAGCAGGCGGAGTGTGTACACTGAAGCTTTCTTT. This rearrangement joins TRBV6-2 or TRBV6-3 to TRBJ1-1; D gene ambiguous. The germline V gene encodes CDR1 MNHEY and CDR2 SVGEGT. V was clipped by 6 bases and J by 3 bases, with 11 bases between them. This CDR3 is built from 13 residues.

In this sample, this clone turned up many times. This chain connects TRBV14 to TRBJ2-2; D gene ambiguous. Trimming removed 0 bases from V and 6 bases from J, with 2 bases in between. This CDR3 is built from 12 residues. Germline CDR1 reads SGHDN; CDR2 reads FVKESK. The CDR3 DNA follows: TGTGCCAGCAGCCAAGAGGCCGGGGAGCTGTTTTTT. As protein: CASSQEAGELFF.

By frequency in the sample, this clone is medium-sized (0.01 to 0.1%). The rearrangement uses TRBV28 and TRBJ2-6; 10 nucleotides agree with TRBD1. V was clipped by 5 bases and J by 0 bases; unmatched bases: 10. Germline CDR1 MDHEN, CDR2 SYDVKM. CDR3 length equals 19 residues. CDR3 loop: CASSTQRDRGTSGANVLTF. In nucleotides, the CDR3 is TGTGCCAGCAGTACACAACGGGACAGGGGAACCTCTGGGGCCAACGTCCTGACTTTC.

Comment on this clone: The junction shows a germline mismatch at one end, possibly a read error. J is TRBJ1-1 and V is TRBV2, with 7 bases matching TRBD1. The CDR3 extends over 17 amino acids. Germline assignment: CDR1 SNHLY and CDR2 FYNNEI. The CDR3 DNA sequence: TGTGCCAGCAATCGGGCGACAGGGAGGGTTCCGAAAACTGAAGCTTTATTT. Encoded protein: CASNRATGRVPKTEALF.

This chain joins TRBV28 and TRBJ1-5; D gene unclear. Germline CDR1 MDHEN, CDR2 SYDVKM. Trimming shortened V by 6 bases and J by 7 bases, and 7 bases separated the two germline ends. The CDR3 is 11 residues long. CDR3 coding DNA: TGTGCCAGCAGGGAGGAACAGCCCCAGCATTTT. Amino acid sequence: CASREEQPQHF.

The chain employs TRBV13 and TRBJ1-2; D gene unclear. Germline V CDR1 and CDR2: PRHDT, FYEKMQ (reference sequence). V was trimmed by 1 base and J by 7 bases, leaving 7 bases between them. The length of the CDR3 is 12 residues. CDR3 protein: CASSLAGVGYTF. The CDR3 DNA is TGTGCCAGCAGCTTAGCTGGTGTTGGCTACACCTTC.

The genes are TRBV5-6 and TRBJ1-1, with TRBD1 as a possible D gene (6 bases). CDR1 is SGHDT and CDR2 is YYEEEE in the germline V gene. The CDR3 runs 16 residues. The ends were cut back, 3 bases at V and 1 base at J, with 16 bases in the middle. As DNA, the CDR3 is TGTGCCAGCAGCTATAGAGGAACAGGGCAGAACACTGAAGCTTTCTTT. Translation gives CASSYRGTGQNTEAFF.

This clone is categorized as medium-sized (0.01 to 0.1%). The chain employs TRBV12-3 or TRBV12-4 and TRBJ2-7, with 10 nucleotides matching TRBD2. The CDR3 length is 15 residues. V lost 3 bases, J lost 2 bases, and 4 bases stayed unmatched. CDR3 sequence reads: CASSLRAGGPYEQYV. The CDR3 DNA is TGTGCCAGCAGTTTGCGAGCGGGAGGGCCCTACGAGCAGTACGTC.